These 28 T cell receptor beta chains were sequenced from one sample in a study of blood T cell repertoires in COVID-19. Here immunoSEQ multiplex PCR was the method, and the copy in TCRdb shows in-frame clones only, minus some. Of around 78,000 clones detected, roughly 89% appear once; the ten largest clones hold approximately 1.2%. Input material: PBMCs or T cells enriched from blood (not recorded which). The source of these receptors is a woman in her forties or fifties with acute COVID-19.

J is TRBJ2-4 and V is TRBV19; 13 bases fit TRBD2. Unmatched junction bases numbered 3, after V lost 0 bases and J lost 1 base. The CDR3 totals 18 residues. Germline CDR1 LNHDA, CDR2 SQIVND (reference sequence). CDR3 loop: CASSIDSTSGRAKNIQYF. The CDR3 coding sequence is TGTGCCAGTAGTATAGATTCGACTAGCGGGAGGGCCAAAAACATTCAGTACTTC.

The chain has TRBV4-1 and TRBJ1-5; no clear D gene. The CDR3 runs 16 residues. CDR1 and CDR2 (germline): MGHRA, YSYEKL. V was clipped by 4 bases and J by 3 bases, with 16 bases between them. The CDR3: CASSPVGEGYNQPQHF. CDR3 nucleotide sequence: TGCGCCAGCAGCCCCGTCGGGGAGGGTTACAATCAGCCCCAGCATTTT.

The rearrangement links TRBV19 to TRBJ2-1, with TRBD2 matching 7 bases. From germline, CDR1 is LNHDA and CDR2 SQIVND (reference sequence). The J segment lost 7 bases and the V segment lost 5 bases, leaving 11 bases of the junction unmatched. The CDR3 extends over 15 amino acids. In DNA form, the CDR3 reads TGTGCCAGTAGTGCAGTAGAAGCGGGGCCAAATGAGCAGTTCTTC. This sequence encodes CASSAVEAGPNEQFF.

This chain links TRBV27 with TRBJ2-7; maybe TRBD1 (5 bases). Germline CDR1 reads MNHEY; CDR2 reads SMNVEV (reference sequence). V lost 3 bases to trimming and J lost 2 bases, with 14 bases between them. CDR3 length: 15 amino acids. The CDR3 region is CASSFTQGAAYEQYF. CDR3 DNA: TGTGCCAGCAGTTTTACCCAGGGTGCCGCCTACGAGCAGTACTTC.

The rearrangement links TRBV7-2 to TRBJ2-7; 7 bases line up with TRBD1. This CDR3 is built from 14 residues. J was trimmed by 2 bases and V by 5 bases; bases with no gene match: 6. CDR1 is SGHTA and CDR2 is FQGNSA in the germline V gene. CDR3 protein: CASSPTTGAYEQYF. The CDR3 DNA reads TGTGCCAGCAGCCCTACAACAGGGGCCTACGAGCAGTACTTC.

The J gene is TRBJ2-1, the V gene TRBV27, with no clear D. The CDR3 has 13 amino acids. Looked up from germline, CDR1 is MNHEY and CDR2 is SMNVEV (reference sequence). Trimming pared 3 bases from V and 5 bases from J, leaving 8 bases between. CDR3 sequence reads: CASSFGGNNEQFF. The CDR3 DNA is TGTGCCAGCAGTTTCGGTGGTAACAATGAGCAGTTCTTC.

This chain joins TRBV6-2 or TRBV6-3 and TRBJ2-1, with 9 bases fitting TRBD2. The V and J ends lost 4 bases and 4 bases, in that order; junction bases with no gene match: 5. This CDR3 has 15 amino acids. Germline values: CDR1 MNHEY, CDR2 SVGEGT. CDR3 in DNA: TGTGCCAGCAGTTTTATAGCGGGAGCTTACAATGAGCAGTTCTTC. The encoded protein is CASSFIAGAYNEQFF.

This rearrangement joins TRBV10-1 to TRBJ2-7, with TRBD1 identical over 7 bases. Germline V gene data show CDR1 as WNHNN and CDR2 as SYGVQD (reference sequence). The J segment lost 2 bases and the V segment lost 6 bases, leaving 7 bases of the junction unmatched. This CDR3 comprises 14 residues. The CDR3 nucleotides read TGCGCCAGCAGCCTGACAGGGACAACCTACGAGCAGTACTTC. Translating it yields CASSLTGTTYEQYF.

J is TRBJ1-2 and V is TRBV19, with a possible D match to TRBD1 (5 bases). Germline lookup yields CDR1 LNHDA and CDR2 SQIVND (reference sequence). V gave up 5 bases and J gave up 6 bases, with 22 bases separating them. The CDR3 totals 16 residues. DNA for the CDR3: TGTGCCAGTAGTCCCACACGAAGGGGAACCTTTGATGGCTACACCTTC. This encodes CASSPTRRGTFDGYTF.

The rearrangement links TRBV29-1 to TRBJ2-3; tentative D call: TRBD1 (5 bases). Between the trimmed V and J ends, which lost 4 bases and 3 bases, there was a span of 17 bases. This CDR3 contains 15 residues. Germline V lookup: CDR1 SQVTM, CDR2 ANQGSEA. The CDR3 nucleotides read TGCAGCGTTGCACGTCAGGGCTTGAGGACAGATACGCAGTATTTT. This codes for CSVARQGLRTDTQYF.

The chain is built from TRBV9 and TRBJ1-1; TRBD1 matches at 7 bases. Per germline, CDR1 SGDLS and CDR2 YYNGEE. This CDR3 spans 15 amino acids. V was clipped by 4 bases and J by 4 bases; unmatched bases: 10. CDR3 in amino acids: CASSQLPGGGTEAFF. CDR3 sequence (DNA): TGTGCCAGCAGCCAATTACCAGGGGGAGGCACTGAAGCTTTCTTT.

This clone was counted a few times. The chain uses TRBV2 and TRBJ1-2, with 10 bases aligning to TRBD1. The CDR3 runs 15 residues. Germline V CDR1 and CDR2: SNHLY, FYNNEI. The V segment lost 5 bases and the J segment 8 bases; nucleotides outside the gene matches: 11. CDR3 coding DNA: TGTGCCAGCAGTCCCGACAGGGGGCTATTGGGAGGCTACACCTTC. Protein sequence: CASSPDRGLLGGYTF.

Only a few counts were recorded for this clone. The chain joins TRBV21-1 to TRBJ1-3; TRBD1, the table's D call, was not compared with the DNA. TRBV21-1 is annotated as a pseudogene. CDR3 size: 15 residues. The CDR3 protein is CASARQTLSGNTIYF. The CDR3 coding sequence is TGTGCCAGCGCCAGACAGACCCTCTCTGGAAACACCATATATTTT.

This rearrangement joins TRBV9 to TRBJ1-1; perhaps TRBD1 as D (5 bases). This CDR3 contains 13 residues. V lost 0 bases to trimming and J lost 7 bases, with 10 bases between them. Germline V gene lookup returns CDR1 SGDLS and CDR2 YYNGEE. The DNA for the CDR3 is TGTGCCAGCAGCGTAGTGTGGGGACTTGAAGCTTTCTTT. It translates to CASSVVWGLEAFF.

CDR3 sequence: CASRAGTKMNTGELFF. As DNA, the CDR3 is TGTGCCAGCAGAGCCGGGACTAAAATGAACACCGGGGAGCTGTTTTTT. The chain employs TRBV2 and TRBJ2-2, with TRBD2 matching over 7 bases. J gave up 1 base and V 6 bases, and 8 bases lay outside the gene matches. The CDR3 is 16 residues long. The germline CDR1 and CDR2 sequences are SNHLY and FYNNEI.

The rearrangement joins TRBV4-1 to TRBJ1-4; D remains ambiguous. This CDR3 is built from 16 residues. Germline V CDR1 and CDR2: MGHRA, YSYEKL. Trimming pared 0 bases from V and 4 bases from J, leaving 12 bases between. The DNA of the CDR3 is TGCGCCAGCAGCCAAGATCTTACGGAGATTAATGAAAAACTGTTTTTT. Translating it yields CASSQDLTEINEKLFF.

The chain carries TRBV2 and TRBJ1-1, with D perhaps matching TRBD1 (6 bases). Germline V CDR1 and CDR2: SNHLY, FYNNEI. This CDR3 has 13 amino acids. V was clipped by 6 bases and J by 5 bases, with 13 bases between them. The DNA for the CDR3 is TGTGCCAGCAGACAGGGATTCGGAACTGAAGCTTTCTTT. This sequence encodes CASRQGFGTEAFF.

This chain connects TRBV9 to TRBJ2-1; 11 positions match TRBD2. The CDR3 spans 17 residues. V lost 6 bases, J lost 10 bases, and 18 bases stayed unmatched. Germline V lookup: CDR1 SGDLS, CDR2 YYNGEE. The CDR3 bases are TGTGCCAGCAACGAAAAAACAACTAGCGGGAGAAAAAACGAGCAGTTCTTC. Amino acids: CASNEKTTSGRKNEQFF.

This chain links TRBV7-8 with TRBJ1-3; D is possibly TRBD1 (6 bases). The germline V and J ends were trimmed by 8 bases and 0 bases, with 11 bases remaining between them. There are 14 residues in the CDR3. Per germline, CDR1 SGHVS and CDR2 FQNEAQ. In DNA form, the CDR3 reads TGTGCCAGCTCTACAGGGAACTCTGGAAACACCATATATTTT. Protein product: CASSTGNSGNTIYF.

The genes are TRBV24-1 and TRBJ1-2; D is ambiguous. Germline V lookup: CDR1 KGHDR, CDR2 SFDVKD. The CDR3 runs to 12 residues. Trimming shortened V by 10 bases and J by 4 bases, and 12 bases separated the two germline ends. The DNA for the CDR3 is TGTGCCACGGCTCTCCGGAGCTATGGCTACACCTTC. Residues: CATALRSYGYTF.

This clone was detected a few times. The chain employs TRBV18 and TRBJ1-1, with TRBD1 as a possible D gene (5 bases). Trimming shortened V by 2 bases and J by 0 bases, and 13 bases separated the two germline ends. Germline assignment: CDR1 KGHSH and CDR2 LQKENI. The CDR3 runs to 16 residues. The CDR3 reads CASSPNEGGVNTEAFF. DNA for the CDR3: TGTGCCAGCTCACCAAATGAGGGAGGGGTGAACACTGAAGCTTTCTTT.

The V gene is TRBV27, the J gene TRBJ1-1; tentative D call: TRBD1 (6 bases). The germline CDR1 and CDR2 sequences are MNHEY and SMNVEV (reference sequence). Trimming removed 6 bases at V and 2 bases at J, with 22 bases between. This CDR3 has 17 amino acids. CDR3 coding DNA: TGTGCCAGCAGCCCCCCCACACTAGGACAGATAAACACTGAAGCTTTCTTT. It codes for CASSPPTLGQINTEAFF.

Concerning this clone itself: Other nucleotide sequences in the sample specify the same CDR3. This CDR3 is CASSVGQGNTEAFF. CDR3 coding DNA: TGCGCCAGCAGCGTGGGACAGGGCAACACTGAAGCTTTCTTT. V is TRBV5-1 and J is TRBJ1-1, with 9 bases aligning to TRBD1. The CDR3 has 14 amino acids. The V segment lost 4 bases and the J segment 2 bases; nucleotides outside the gene matches: 3. The germline CDR1 and CDR2 sequences are SGHRS and YFSETQ. Filled out from reference TRBV5-1 and TRBJ1-1, the complete variable domain reads KAGVTQTPRYLIKTRGQQVTLSCSPISGHRSVSWYQQTPGQGLQFLFEYFSETQRNKGNFPGRFSGRQFSNSRSEMNVSTLELGDSALYLCASSVGQGNTEAFFGQGTRLTVV.

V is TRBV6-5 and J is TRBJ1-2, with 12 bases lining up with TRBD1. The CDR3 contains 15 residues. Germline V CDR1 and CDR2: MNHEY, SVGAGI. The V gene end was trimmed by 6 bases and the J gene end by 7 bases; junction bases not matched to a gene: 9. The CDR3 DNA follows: TGTGCCAGCAGACACCAGGGACAGGGGGCGCTTGGCTACACCTTC. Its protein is CASRHQGQGALGYTF.

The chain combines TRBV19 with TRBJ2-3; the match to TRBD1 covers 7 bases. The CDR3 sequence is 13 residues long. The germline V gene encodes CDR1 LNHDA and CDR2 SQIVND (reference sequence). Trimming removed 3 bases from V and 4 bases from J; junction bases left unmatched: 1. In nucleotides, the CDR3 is TGTGCCAGTAGTATTACAGGGGCAGATACGCAGTATTTT. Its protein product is CASSITGADTQYF.

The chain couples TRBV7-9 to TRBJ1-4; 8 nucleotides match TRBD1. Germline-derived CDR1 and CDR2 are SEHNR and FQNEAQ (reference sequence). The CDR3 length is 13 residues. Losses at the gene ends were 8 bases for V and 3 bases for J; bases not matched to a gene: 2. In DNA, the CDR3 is TGTGCCAGCGACAGGGGCCCTAATGAAAAACTGTTTTTT. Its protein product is CASDRGPNEKLFF.

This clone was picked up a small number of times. CDR3 sequence: CASSAPQGATNEKLFF. CDR3 in DNA: TGTGCCAGCAGCGCGCCGCAGGGTGCAACTAATGAAAAACTGTTTTTT. J is TRBJ1-4 and V is TRBV9; D perhaps matches TRBD1 (5 bases). The V gene's germline CDR1 is SGDLS and CDR2 YYNGEE. The CDR3 covers 16 residues. Trimming stripped 3 bases from V and 0 bases from J, with 12 bases between.

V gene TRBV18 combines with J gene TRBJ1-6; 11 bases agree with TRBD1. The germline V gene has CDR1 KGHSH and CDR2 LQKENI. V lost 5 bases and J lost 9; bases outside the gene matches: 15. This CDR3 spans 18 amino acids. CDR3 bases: TGTGCCAGCTCATCTACTGCTTCCTTGGACAGGGGGCGTTCACCCCTCCACTTT. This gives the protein CASSSTASLDRGRSPLHF.